Listed below are T cell receptor beta chains from one sample, sequenced in a study of shared clonotypes between healthy human individuals. The data were produced by immunoSEQ multiplex PCR, yet TCRdb's version contains in-frame clones alone and is incomplete. The data contain roughly 500,000 clones, over 60% of them singletons. Source material: PBMCs. The receptors were sampled from a woman aged 40-49 years in good health. Some clones in this sample may be carry-over from other donors' samples. The CDR3 runs from the conserved cysteine through the conserved F or W. Fields, in order: CDR3 protein, CDR3 DNA, D gene, V gene, clone size, J gene. The D gene is left open where the match is weak. Clone size appears in some rows only: once, few, many, or a class for an expanded clone.

CDR3aa: CASTPGYRETQYF; CDR3nt: TGTGCCAGCACTCCGGGATACCGAGAGACCCAGTACTTC; d_gene: .; v_gene: TRBV6-5; abundance: many; j_gene: TRBJ2-5
CDR3aa: CAWSVRRKTNYGYTF; CDR3nt: TGTGCCTGGAGTGTACGGCGAAAAACTAACTATGGCTACACCTTC; d_gene: .; v_gene: TRBV30; abundance: few; j_gene: TRBJ1-2
CDR3aa: CATSRDWVYEQYF; CDR3nt: TGTGCCACCAGCAGAGATTGGGTCTACGAGCAGTACTTC; d_gene: .; v_gene: TRBV15; abundance: .; j_gene: TRBJ2-7
CDR3aa: CATTYEQYF; CDR3nt: TGTGCCACCACCTACGAGCAGTACTTC; d_gene: .; v_gene: TRBV6-4; abundance: .; j_gene: TRBJ2-7
CDR3aa: CASSFLGTSYEQYF; CDR3nt: TGTGCCAGCAGCTTTCTGGGAACCTCCTACGAGCAGTACTTC; d_gene: .; v_gene: TRBV7-9; abundance: few; j_gene: TRBJ2-7
CDR3aa: CASSQESFYTDTQYF; CDR3nt: TGTGCCAGCAGCCAAGAAAGCTTTTACACAGATACGCAGTATTTT; d_gene: .; v_gene: TRBV4-2; abundance: .; j_gene: TRBJ2-3
CDR3aa: CASSYSIVGQGYGYTF; CDR3nt: TGTGCCAGCAGTTACTCGATTGTTGGACAGGGCTATGGCTACACCTTC; d_gene: TRBD1; v_gene: TRBV6-6; abundance: once; j_gene: TRBJ1-2
CDR3aa: CASSLGGQGYNEQFF; CDR3nt: TGCGCCAGCAGCTTGGGGGGACAGGGTTACAATGAGCAGTTCTTC; d_gene: TRBD1; v_gene: TRBV5-1; abundance: few; j_gene: TRBJ2-1
CDR3aa: CASSFDRGEQYF; CDR3nt: TGTGCCAGCAGCTTCGACAGGGGCGAGCAGTACTTC; d_gene: TRBD1; v_gene: TRBV7-9; abundance: .; j_gene: TRBJ2-7
CDR3aa: CASTGTGGYEQYF; CDR3nt: TGTGCCAGCACCGGGACAGGGGGTTACGAGCAGTACTTC; d_gene: TRBD1; v_gene: TRBV18; abundance: .; j_gene: TRBJ2-7
CDR3aa: CASSTRTSGINTGELFF; CDR3nt: TGTGCCAGCAGCACGCGGACTAGCGGTATAAACACCGGGGAGCTGTTTTTT; d_gene: TRBD2; v_gene: TRBV11-3; abundance: .; j_gene: TRBJ2-2
CDR3aa: CSVSPNPNTGELFF; CDR3nt: TGCAGCGTTAGTCCAAACCCGAACACCGGGGAGCTGTTTTTT; d_gene: .; v_gene: TRBV29-1; abundance: .; j_gene: TRBJ2-2
CDR3aa: CASSLRPGQGYGYTF; CDR3nt: TGTGCCAGCAGCTTAAGACCGGGACAGGGCTATGGCTACACCTTC; d_gene: TRBD1; v_gene: TRBV7-2; abundance: once; j_gene: TRBJ1-2
CDR3aa: CASISSGTYEQYF; CDR3nt: TGTGCCAGCATTTCCTCTGGAACCTACGAGCAGTACTTC; d_gene: .; v_gene: TRBV6-5; abundance: .; j_gene: TRBJ2-7
CDR3aa: CAWEEDELGGEQYF; CDR3nt: TGTGCCTGGGAGGAGGACGAACTGGGGGGGGAGCAGTACTTC; d_gene: TRBD2; v_gene: TRBV30; abundance: once; j_gene: TRBJ2-7
CDR3aa: CASSSPGQGINEQYF; CDR3nt: TGTGCCAGCAGTTCACCGGGACAGGGTATCAACGAGCAGTACTTC; d_gene: TRBD1; v_gene: TRBV7-9; abundance: once; j_gene: TRBJ2-7
CDR3aa: CASSFRGSIYF; CDR3nt: TGTGCCAGCAGCTTTCGCGGGAGCATATATTTT; d_gene: .; v_gene: TRBV5-6; abundance: .; j_gene: TRBJ1-3
CDR3aa: CASSLGTSGQSREQFF; CDR3nt: TGTGCCAGCAGCTTAGGGACTAGCGGGCAATCCAGGGAGCAGTTCTTC; d_gene: TRBD2; v_gene: TRBV7-2; abundance: .; j_gene: TRBJ2-1
CDR3aa: CASSHLTSGSNEQYF; CDR3nt: TGCGCCAGCAGCCACCTGACTAGCGGGAGTAACGAGCAGTACTTC; d_gene: TRBD2; v_gene: TRBV4-1; abundance: .; j_gene: TRBJ2-7
CDR3aa: CASSPQAVTGELFF; CDR3nt: TGTGCCAGTTCCCCGCAGGCGGTCACCGGGGAGCTGTTTTTT; d_gene: .; v_gene: TRBV19; abundance: .; j_gene: TRBJ2-2
CDR3aa: CASSVSGIQIAQETQYF; CDR3nt: TGTGCCAGCAGCGTCTCCGGGATCCAAATTGCCCAAGAGACCCAGTACTTC; d_gene: .; v_gene: TRBV9; abundance: .; j_gene: TRBJ2-5
CDR3aa: CAITEARNQPQHF; CDR3nt: TGTGCCATCACAGAAGCTCGAAATCAGCCCCAGCATTTT; d_gene: .; v_gene: TRBV10-3; abundance: once; j_gene: TRBJ1-5
CDR3aa: CASSYYGQEQFF; CDR3nt: TGTGCCAGCAGTTACTACGGACAGGAGCAGTTCTTC; d_gene: .; v_gene: TRBV25-1; abundance: .; j_gene: TRBJ2-1
CDR3aa: CASSLGPGQMSTDTQYF; CDR3nt: TGTGCCAGCAGCTTGGGGCCGGGACAGATGTCCACAGATACGCAGTATTTT; d_gene: TRBD1; v_gene: TRBV5-4; abundance: .; j_gene: TRBJ2-3
CDR3aa: CASTSTGGNQPQHF; CDR3nt: TGTGCCAGCACCTCGACAGGGGGCAATCAGCCCCAGCATTTT; d_gene: TRBD1; v_gene: TRBV6-1; abundance: once; j_gene: TRBJ1-5
CDR3aa: CAHRRDRQETQYF; CDR3nt: TGTGCCCACCGGAGGGACAGGCAAGAGACCCAGTACTTC; d_gene: TRBD1; v_gene: TRBV6-5; abundance: .; j_gene: TRBJ2-5
CDR3aa: CASSHGLAGITGELFF; CDR3nt: TGTGCCAGCAGCCACGGACTAGCGGGAATCACCGGGGAGCTGTTTTTT; d_gene: TRBD2; v_gene: TRBV4-2; abundance: .; j_gene: TRBJ2-2
CDR3aa: CASSRGDLAYEQYF; CDR3nt: TGTGCCAGCAGCCGGGGGGACCTGGCCTACGAGCAGTACTTC; d_gene: TRBD2; v_gene: TRBV5-6; abundance: .; j_gene: TRBJ2-7
CDR3aa: CASVSTGVINNEQFF; CDR3nt: TGTGCCAGCGTTTCAACAGGGGTTATCAACAATGAGCAGTTCTTC; d_gene: TRBD1; v_gene: TRBV6-1; abundance: .; j_gene: TRBJ2-1
CDR3aa: CASRPGQAEGYGYTF; CDR3nt: TGTGCCAGCAGGCCCGGGCAAGCCGAGGGCTATGGCTACACCTTC; d_gene: .; v_gene: TRBV2; abundance: .; j_gene: TRBJ1-2
CDR3aa: CASSLEVNTEAFF; CDR3nt: TGCGCCAGCAGCTTGGAAGTGAACACTGAAGCTTTCTTT; d_gene: .; v_gene: TRBV5-1; abundance: few; j_gene: TRBJ1-1
CDR3aa: CAWSQGGIYGYTF; CDR3nt: TGTGCCTGGAGTCAAGGGGGTATTTATGGCTACACCTTC; d_gene: .; v_gene: TRBV30; abundance: .; j_gene: TRBJ1-2
CDR3aa: CASSLYGGNYNEQFF; CDR3nt: TGTGCCAGCAGCTTATATGGCGGTAATTACAATGAGCAGTTCTTC; d_gene: .; v_gene: TRBV7-3; abundance: .; j_gene: TRBJ2-1
CDR3aa: CASRSGGGSNRYGYTF; CDR3nt: TGCGCCAGCAGATCGGGAGGGGGCTCAAACCGCTATGGCTACACCTTC; d_gene: TRBD1; v_gene: TRBV5-1; abundance: .; j_gene: TRBJ1-2
CDR3aa: CATSRVGRGSYEQYF; CDR3nt: TGTGCCACCAGCAGAGTGGGGAGGGGTAGCTACGAGCAGTACTTC; d_gene: TRBD2; v_gene: TRBV15; abundance: .; j_gene: TRBJ2-7
CDR3aa: CASSSQTGGAVVGELFF; CDR3nt: TGTGCCAGCAGCTCACAGACAGGGGGCGCGGTGGTCGGGGAGCTGTTTTTT; d_gene: TRBD1; v_gene: TRBV5-5; abundance: many; j_gene: TRBJ2-2
CDR3aa: CAGSREPTGGYEQYF; CDR3nt: TGTGCCGGCAGCCGGGAACCTACAGGGGGGTACGAGCAGTACTTC; d_gene: TRBD1; v_gene: TRBV4-2; abundance: .; j_gene: TRBJ2-7
CDR3aa: CASSDLYEQYF; CDR3nt: TGTGCCAGCAGTGACCTTTACGAGCAGTACTTC; d_gene: .; v_gene: TRBV6-5; abundance: .; j_gene: TRBJ2-7
CDR3aa: CASSTAGSYNEQFF; CDR3nt: TGTGCCAGCTCAACCGCAGGATCCTACAATGAGCAGTTCTTC; d_gene: .; v_gene: TRBV18; abundance: .; j_gene: TRBJ2-1